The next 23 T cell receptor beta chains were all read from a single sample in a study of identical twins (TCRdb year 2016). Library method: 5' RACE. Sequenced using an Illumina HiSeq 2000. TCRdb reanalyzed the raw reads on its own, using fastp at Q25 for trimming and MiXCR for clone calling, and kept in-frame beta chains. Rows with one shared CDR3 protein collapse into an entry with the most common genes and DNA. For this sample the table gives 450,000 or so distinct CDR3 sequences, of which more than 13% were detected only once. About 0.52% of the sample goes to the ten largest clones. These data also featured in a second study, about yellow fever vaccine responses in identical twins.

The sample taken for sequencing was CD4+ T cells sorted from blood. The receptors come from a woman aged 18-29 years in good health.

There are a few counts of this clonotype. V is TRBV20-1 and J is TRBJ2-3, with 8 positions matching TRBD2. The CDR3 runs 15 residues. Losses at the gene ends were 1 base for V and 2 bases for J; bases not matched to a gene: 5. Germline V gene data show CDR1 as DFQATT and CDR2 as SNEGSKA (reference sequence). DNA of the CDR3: TGCAGTGCTAGAGCCAGCGGGGGCATCACAGATACGCAGTATTTT. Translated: CSARASGGITDTQYF.

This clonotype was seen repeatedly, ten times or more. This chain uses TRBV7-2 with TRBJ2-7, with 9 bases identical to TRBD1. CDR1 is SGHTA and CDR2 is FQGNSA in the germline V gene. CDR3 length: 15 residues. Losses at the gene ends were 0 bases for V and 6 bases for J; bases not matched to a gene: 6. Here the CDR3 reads CASSLALGQGLEQYF. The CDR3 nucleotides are TGTGCCAGCAGCTTAGCGCTAGGACAGGGGCTCGAGCAGTACTTC. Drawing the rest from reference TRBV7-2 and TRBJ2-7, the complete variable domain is GAGVSQSPSNKVTEKGKDVELRCDPISGHTALYWYRQSLGQGLEFLIYFQGNSAPDKSGLPSDRFSAERTGGSVSTLTIQRTQQEDSAVYLCASSLALGQGLEQYFGPGTRLTVT.

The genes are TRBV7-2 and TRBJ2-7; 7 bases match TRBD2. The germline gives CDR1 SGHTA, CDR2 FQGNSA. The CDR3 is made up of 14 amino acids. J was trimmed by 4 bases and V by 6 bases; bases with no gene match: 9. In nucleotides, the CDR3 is TGTGCCAGCAGTCCACTGGGGGGGGGATACGAGCAGTACTTC. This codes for CASSPLGGGYEQYF.

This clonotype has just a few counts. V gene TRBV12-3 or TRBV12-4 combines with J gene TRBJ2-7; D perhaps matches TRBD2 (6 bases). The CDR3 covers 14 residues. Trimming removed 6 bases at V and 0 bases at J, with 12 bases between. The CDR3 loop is CASSRLGSSYEQYF. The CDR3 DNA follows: TGTGCCAGCAGCCGACTAGGGAGCTCCTACGAGCAGTACTTC.

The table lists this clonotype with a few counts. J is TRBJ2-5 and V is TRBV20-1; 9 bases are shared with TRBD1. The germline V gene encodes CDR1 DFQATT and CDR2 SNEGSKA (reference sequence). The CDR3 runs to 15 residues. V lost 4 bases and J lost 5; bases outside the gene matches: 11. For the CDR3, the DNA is TGCAGTGCTACGGGACAGGGTTATTCCGGCGAGACCCAGTACTTC. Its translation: CSATGQGYSGETQYF.

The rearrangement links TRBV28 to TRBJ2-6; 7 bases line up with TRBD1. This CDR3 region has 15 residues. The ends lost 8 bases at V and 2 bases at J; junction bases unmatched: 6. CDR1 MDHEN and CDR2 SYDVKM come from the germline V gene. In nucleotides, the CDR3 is TGTGCCAGCCGGGACAGCAGTACTGGGGCCAACGTCCTGACTTTC. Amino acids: CASRDSSTGANVLTF.

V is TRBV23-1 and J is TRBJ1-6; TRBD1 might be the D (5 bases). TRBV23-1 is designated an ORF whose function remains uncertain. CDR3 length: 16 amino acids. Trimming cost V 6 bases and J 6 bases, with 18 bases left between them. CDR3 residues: CASRPGGVIPNSPLHF. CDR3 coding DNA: TGCGCCAGCAGGCCCGGGGGGGTAATCCCTAATTCACCCCTCCACTTT.

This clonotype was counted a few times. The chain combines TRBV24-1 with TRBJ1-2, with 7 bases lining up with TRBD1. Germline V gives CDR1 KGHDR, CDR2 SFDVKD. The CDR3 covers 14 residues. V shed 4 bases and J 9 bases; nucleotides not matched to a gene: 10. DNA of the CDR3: TGTGCCACCAGTGAACACTCCACAGGGGTTAGCTACACCTTC. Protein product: CATSEHSTGVSYTF.

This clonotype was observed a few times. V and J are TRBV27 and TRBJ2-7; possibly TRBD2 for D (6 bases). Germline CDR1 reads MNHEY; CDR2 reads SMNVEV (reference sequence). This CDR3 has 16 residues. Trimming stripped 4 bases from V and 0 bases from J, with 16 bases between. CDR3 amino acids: CASSSTMGGSSYEQYF. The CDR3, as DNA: TGTGCCAGCAGTTCCACTATGGGGGGAAGCTCCTACGAGCAGTACTTC.

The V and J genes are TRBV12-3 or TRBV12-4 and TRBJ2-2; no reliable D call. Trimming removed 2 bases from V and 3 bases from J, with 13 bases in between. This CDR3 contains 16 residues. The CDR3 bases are TGTGCCAGCAGTTTATTTCGCCTTGGGGACACCGGGGAGCTGTTTTTT. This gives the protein CASSLFRLGDTGELFF.

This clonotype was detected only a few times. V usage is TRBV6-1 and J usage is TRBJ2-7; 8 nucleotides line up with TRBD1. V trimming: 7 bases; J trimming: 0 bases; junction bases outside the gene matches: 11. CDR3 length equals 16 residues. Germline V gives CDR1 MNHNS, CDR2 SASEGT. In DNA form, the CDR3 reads TGTGCCAGCAAATTGTTCGGGACAGGCAGCTCCTACGAGCAGTACTTC. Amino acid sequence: CASKLFGTGSSYEQYF.

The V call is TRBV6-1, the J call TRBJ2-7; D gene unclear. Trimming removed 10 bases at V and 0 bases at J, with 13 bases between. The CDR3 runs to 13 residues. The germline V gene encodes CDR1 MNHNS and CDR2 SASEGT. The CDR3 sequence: CATLGPSSYEQYF. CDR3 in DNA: TGTGCCACCCTAGGGCCGAGCTCCTACGAGCAGTACTTC.

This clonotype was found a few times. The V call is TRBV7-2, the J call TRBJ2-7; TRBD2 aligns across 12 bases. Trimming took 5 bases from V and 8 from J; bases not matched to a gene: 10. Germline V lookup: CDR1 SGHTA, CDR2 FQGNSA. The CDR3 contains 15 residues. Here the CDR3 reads CASSPPSGGATQQYF. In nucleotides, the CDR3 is TGTGCCAGCAGCCCCCCTAGCGGGGGGGCTACACAGCAGTACTTC.

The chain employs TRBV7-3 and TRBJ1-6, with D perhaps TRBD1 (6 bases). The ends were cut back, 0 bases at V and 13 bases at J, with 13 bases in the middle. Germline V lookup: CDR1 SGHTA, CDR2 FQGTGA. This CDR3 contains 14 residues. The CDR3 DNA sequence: TGTGCCAGCAGCTTAACGAAGTCAGGGGAGCCCCTCCACTTT. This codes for CASSLTKSGEPLHF.

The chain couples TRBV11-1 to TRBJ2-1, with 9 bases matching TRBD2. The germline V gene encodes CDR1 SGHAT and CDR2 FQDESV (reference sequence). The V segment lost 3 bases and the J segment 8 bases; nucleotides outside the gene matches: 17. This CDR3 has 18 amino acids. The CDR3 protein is CASSFPFGGGGAIDEQFF. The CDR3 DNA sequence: TGTGCCAGCAGCTTTCCGTTTGGCGGCGGGGGGGCTATCGATGAGCAGTTCTTC.

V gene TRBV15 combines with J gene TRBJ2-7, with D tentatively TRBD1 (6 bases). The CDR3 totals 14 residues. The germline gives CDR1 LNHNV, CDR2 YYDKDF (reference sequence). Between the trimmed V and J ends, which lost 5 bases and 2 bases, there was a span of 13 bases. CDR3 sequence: CATSAAQGTYEQYF. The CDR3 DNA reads TGTGCCACCAGCGCTGCACAGGGCACCTACGAGCAGTACTTC.

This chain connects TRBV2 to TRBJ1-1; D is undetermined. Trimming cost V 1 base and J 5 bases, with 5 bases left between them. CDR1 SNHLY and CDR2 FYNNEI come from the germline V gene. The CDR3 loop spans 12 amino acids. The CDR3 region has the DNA TGTGCCAGCAGTGAAGTGGGTACTGAAGCTTTCTTT. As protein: CASSEVGTEAFF.

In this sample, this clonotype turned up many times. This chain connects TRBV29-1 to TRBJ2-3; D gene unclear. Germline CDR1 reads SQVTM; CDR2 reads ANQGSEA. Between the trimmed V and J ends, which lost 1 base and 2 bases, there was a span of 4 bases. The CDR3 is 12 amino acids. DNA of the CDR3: TGCAGCGTTGAAGGGACCACAGATACGCAGTATTTT. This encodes CSVEGTTDTQYF.

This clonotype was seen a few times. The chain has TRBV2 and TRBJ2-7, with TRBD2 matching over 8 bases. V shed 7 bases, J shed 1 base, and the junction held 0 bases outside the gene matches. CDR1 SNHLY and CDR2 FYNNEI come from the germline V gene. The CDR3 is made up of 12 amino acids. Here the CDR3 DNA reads TGTGCCAGCACGGGGGGGTCCTACGAGCAGTACTTC. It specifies CASTGGSYEQYF.

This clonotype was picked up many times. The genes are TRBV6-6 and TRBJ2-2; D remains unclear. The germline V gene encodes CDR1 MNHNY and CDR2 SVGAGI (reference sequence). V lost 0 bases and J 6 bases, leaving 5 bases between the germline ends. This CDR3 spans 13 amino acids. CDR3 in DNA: TGTGCCAGCAGTTACTCGTGGCCCGGGGAGCTGTTTTTT. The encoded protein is CASSYSWPGELFF.

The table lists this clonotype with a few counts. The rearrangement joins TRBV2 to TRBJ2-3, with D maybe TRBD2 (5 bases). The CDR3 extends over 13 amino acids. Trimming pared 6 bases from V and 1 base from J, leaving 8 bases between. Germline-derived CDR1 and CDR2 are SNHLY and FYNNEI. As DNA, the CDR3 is TGTGCCAGCAGGAGGGAGCGCACAGATACGCAGTATTTT. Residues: CASRRERTDTQYF.

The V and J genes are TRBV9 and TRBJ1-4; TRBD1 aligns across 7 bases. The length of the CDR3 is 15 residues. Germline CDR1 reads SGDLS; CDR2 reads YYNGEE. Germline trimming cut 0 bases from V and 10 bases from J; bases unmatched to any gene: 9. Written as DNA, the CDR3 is TGTGCCAGCAGCGTAGAGGAGGGGGCGCGGGGAAAACTGTTTTTT. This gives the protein CASSVEEGARGKLFF.

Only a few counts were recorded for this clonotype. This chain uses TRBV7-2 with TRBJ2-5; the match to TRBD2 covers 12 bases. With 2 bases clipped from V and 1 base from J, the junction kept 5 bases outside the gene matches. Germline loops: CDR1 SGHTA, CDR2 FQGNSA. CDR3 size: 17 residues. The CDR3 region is CASSLRGTSGPQETQYF. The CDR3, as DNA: TGTGCCAGCAGCTTAAGAGGGACTAGCGGGCCCCAAGAGACCCAGTACTTC.